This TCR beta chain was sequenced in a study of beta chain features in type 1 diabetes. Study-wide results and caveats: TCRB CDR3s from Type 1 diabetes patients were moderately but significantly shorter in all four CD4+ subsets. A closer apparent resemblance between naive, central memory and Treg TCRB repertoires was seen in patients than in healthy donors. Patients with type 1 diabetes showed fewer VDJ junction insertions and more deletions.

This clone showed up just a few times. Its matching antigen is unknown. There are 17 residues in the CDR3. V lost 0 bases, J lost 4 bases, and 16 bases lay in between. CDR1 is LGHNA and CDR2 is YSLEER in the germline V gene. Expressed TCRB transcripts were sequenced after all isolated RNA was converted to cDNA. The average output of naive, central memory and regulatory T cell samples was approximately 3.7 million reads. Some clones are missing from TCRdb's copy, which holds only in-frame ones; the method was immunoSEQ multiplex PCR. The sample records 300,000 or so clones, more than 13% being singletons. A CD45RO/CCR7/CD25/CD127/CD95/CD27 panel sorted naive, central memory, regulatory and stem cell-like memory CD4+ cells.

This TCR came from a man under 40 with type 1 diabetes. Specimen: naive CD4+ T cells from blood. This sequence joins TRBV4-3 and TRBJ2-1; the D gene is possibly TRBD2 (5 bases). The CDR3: CASSQDLPGISYNEQFF. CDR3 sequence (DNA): TGCGCCAGCAGCCAAGATCTCCCGGGAATCTCGTACAATGAGCAGTTCTTC.